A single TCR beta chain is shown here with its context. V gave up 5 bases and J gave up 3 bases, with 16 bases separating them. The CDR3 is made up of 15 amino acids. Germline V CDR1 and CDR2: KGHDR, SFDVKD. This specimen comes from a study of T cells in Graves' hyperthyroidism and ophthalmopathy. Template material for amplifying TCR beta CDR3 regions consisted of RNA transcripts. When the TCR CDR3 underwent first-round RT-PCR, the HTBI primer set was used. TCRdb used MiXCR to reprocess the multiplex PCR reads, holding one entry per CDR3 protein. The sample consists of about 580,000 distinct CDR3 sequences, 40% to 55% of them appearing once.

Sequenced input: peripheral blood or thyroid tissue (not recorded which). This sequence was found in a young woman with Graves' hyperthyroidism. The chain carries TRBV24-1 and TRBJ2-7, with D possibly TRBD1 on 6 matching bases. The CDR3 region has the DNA TGTGCCACCAGTGCCACGGGACAAACGATCTACGAGCAGTACTTC. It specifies CATSATGQTIYEQYF.